This T cell receptor (beta chain) is from a study of technical replicates of blood from several donors. This clone came up a few times. Produced via immunoSEQ multiplex PCR; TCRdb's table is partial and in-frame only. The data hold under 95,000 clones, with about 95% observed a single time. This CDR3 comprises 14 residues. The germline V gene has CDR1 LNHDA and CDR2 SQIVND (reference sequence). Trimming cost V 7 bases and J 1 base; bases outside gene matches: 5. The V and J genes are TRBV19 and TRBJ1-1; 8 positions match TRBD1. The sequenced sample consisted of T cells isolated from PBMCs. The sequence was obtained from a human donor in good health. Here the CDR3 reads CASTVGQGNTEAFF. Here the CDR3 DNA reads TGTGCCAGTACCGTAGGACAGGGGAACACTGAAGCTTTCTTT.